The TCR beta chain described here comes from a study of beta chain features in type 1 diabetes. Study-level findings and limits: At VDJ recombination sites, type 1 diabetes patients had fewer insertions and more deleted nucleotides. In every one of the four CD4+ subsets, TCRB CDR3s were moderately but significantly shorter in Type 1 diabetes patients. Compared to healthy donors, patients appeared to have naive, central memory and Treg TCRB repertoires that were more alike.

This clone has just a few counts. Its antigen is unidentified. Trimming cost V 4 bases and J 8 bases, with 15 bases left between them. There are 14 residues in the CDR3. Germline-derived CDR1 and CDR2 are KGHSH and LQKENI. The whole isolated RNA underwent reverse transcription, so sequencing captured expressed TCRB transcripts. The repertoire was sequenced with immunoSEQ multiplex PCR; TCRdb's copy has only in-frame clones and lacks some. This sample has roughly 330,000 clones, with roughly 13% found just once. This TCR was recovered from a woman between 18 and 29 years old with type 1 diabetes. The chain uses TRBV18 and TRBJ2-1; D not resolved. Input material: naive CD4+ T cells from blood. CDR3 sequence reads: CASSQPGLRDEQFF. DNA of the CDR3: TGTGCCAGCTCACAACCCGGTCTTCGGGATGAGCAGTTCTTC.